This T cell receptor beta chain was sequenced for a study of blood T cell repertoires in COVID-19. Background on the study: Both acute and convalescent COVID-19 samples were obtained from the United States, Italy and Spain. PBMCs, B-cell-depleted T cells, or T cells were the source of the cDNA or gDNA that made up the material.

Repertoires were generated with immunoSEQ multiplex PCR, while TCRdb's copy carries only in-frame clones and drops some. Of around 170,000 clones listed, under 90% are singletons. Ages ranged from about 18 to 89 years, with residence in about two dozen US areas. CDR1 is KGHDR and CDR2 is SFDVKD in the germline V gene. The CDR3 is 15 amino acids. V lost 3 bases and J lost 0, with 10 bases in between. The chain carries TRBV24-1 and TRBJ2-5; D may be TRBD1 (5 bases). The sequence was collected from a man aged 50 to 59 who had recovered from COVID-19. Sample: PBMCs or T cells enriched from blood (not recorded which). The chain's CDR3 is CATSDPTGYQETQYF. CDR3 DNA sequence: TGTGCCACCAGTGATCCCACAGGATACCAAGAGACCCAGTACTTC.